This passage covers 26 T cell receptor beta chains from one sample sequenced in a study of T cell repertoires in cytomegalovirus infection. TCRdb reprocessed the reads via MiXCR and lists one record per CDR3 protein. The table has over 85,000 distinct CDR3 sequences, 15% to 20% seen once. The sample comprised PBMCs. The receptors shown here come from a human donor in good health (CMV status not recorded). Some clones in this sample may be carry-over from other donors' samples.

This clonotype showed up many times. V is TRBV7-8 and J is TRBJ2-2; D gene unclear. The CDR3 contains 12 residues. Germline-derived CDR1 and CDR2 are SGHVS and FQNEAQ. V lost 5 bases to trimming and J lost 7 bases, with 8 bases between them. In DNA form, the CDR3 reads TGTGCCAGCAGCCCAAATATCGGGGAGCTGTTTTTT. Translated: CASSPNIGELFF.

Here the CDR3 reads CSARGSLRGQGGYTF. DNA for the CDR3: TGCAGTGCTAGAGGTTCTCTCAGGGGGCAAGGTGGCTACACCTTC. The J gene is TRBJ1-2, the V gene TRBV20-1, with TRBD1 matching over 8 bases. The CDR3 sequence is 15 residues long. Looked up from germline, CDR1 is DFQATT and CDR2 is SNEGSKA (reference sequence). J lost 7 bases, V lost 1 base, and 11 bases had no gene match.

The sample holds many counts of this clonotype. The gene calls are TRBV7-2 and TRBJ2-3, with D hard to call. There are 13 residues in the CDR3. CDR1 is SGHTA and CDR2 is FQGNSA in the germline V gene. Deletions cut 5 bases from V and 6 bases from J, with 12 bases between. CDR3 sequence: CASSMVLPDTQYF. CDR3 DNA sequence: TGTGCCAGCAGCATGGTCTTACCCGATACGCAGTATTTT.

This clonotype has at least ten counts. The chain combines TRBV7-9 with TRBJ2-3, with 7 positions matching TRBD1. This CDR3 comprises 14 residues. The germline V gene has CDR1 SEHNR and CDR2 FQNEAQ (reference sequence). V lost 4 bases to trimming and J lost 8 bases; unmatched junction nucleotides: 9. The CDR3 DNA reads TGTGCCAGCAGCTCAACAGGGGATGTGCCTACGCAGTATTTT. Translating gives CASSSTGDVPTQYF.

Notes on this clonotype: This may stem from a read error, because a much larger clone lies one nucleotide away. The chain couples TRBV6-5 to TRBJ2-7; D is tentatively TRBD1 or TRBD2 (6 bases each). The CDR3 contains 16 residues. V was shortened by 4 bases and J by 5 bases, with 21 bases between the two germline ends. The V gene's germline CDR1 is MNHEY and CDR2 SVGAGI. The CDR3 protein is CASSSRTGGGRNEQYF. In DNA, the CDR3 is TGTGCCAGCAGTTCACGCACAGGAGGGGGTCGCAACGAGCAGTACTTC.

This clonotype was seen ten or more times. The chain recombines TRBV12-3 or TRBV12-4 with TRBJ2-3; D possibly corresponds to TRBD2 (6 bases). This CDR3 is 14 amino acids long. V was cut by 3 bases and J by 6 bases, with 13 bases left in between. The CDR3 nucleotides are TGTGCCAGCAGTTTGAGACTAGGTGGGGATACGCAGTATTTT. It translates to CASSLRLGGDTQYF.

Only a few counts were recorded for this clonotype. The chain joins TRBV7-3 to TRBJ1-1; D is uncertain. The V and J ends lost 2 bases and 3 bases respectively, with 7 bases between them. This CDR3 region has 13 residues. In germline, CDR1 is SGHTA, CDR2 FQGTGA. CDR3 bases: TGTGCCAGCAGCTTAGAAATCGACACTGAAGCTTTCTTT. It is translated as CASSLEIDTEAFF.

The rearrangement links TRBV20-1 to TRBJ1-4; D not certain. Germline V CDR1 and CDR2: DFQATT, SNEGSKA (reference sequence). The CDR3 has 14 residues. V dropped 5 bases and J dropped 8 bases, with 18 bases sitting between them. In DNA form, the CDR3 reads TGCAGTGCTCCCCGGACGGGGAAAGGCGAAAAACTGTTTTTT. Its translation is CSAPRTGKGEKLFF.

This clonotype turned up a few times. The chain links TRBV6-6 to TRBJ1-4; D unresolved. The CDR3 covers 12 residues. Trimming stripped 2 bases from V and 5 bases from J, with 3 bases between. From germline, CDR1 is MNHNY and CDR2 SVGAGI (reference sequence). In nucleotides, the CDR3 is TGTGCCAGCAGTTACCGGAATGAAAAACTGTTTTTT. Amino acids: CASSYRNEKLFF.

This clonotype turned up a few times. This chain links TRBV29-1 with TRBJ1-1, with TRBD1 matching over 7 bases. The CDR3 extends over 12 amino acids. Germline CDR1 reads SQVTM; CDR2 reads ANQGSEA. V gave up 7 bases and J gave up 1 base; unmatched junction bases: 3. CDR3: CSGRTGNTEAFF. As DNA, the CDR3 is TGCAGCGGCCGGACAGGGAACACTGAAGCTTTCTTT.

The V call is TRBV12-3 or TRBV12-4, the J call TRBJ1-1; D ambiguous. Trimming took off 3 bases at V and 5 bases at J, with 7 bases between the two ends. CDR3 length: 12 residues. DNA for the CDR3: TGTGCCAGCAGTTTTGAGGGAACTGAAGCTTTCTTT. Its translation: CASSFEGTEAFF.

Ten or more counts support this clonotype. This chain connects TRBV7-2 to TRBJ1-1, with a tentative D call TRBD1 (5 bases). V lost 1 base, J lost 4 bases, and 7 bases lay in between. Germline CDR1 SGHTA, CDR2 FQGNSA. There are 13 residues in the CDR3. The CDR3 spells CASSLGQGTEAFF. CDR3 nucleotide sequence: TGTGCCAGCAGCTTAGGGCAGGGCACTGAAGCTTTCTTT.

The CDR3 spells CASSIDLYATNEKLFF. CDR3 DNA: TGTGCCAGTAGTATTGATCTCTACGCAACTAATGAAAAACTGTTTTTT. This chain connects TRBV19 to TRBJ1-4; no definite D call. Deletions cut 3 bases from V and 0 bases from J, with 11 bases between. Germline V gene lookup returns CDR1 LNHDA and CDR2 SQIVND (reference sequence). The CDR3 loop spans 16 amino acids. The full variable domain, in which reference TRBV19 and TRBJ1-4 provide the parts outside the CDR3, is DGGITQSPKYLFRKEGQNVTLSCEQNLNHDAMYWYRQDPGQGLRLIYYSQIVNDFQKGDIAEGYSVSREKKESFPLTVTSAQKNPTAFYLCASSIDLYATNEKLFFGSGTQLSVL.

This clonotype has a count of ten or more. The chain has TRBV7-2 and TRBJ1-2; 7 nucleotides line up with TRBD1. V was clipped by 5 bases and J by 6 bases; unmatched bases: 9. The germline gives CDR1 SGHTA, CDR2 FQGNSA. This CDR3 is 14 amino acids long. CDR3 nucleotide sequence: TGTGCCAGCAGCACCAGACAGGGTGCGCATGGCTACACCTTC. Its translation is CASSTRQGAHGYTF.

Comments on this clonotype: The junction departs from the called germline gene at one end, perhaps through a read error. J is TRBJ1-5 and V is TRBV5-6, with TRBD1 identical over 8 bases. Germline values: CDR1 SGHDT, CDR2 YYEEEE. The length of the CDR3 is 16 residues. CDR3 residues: CASSSSDRGNNQPQHF. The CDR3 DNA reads TGTGCTAGCAGCTCCTCTGACAGGGGCAACAATCAGCCCCAGCATTTT.

The CDR3 sequence is CASSLGRQTTQYF. CDR3 coding DNA: TGCGCCAGCAGCTTGGGACGACAGACGACCCAGTACTTC. The chain carries TRBV5-1 and TRBJ2-5, with a possible D match to TRBD1 (5 bases). The germline V gene has CDR1 SGHRS and CDR2 YFSETQ. The CDR3 has 13 amino acids. Trimming shortened V by 0 bases and J by 7 bases, and 10 bases separated the two germline ends.

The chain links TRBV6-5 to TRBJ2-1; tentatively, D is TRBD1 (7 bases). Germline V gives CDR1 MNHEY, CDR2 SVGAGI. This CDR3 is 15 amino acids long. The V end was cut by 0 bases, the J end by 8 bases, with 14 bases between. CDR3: CASSYSGPGGHEQFF. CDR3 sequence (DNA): TGTGCCAGCAGTTACTCGGGTCCAGGGGGGCATGAGCAGTTCTTC.

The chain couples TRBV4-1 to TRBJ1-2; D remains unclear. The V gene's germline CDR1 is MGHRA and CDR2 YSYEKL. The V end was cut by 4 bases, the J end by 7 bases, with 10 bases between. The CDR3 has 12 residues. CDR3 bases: TGCGCCAGCAGCCCTGCGGTCGGTGGCTACACCTTC. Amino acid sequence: CASSPAVGGYTF.

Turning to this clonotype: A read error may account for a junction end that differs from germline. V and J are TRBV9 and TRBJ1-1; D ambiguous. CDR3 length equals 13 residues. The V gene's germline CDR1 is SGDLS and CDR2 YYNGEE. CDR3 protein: CASSVGRNSEAFF. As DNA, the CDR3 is TGTGCCAGCAGCGTCGGAAGAAACAGTGAAGCTTTCTTT.

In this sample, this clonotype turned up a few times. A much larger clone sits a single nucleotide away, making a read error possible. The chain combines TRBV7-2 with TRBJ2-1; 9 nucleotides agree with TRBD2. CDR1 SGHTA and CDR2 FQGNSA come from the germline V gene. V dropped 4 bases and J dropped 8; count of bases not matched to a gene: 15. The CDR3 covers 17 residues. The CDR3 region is CASSSSKATSGLHEQFF. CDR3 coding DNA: TGTGCCAGCAGCTCATCAAAAGCGACTAGCGGATTGCATGAGCAGTTCTTC.

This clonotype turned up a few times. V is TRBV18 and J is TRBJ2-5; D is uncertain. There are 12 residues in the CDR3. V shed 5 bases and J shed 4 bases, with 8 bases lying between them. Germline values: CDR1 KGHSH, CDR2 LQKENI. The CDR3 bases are TGTGCCAGCTCATCTGATGGAGAGACCCAGTACTTC. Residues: CASSSDGETQYF.

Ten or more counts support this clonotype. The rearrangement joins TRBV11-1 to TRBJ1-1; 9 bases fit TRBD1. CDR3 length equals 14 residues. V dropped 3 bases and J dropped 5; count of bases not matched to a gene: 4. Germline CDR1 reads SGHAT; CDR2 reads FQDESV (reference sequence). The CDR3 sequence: CASSLDRGRTEAFF. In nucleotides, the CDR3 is TGTGCCAGCAGCTTGGACAGGGGAAGGACTGAAGCTTTCTTT.

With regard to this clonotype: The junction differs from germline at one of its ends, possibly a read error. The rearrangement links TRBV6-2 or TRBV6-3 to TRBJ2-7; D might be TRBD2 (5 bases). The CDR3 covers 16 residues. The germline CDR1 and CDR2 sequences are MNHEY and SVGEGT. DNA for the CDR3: TGTGCCGGCAGTAAACAGACAAGGAGGCTCTCCTACGAGCAGTACTTC. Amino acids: CAGSKQTRRLSYEQYF.

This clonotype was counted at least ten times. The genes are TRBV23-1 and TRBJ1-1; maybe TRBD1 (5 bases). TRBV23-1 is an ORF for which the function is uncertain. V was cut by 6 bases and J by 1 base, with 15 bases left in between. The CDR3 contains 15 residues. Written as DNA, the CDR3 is TGCGCCAGCAGCCCCCGGGGGGGTCAGAACACTGAAGCTTTCTTT. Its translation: CASSPRGGQNTEAFF.

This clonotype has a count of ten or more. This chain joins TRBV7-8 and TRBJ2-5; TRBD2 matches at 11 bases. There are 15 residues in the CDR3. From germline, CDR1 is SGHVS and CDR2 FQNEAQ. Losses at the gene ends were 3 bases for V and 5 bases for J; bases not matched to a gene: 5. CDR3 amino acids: CASSLTSGVLETQYF. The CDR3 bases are TGTGCCAGCAGCTTGACTAGCGGGGTCCTCGAGACCCAGTACTTC.

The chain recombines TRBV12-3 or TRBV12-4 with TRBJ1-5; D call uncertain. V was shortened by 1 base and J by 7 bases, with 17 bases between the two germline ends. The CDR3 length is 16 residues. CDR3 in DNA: TGTGCCAGCAGTTTAGGACCGGCCGGATCGTCCCAGCCCCAGCATTTT. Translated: CASSLGPAGSSQPQHF.